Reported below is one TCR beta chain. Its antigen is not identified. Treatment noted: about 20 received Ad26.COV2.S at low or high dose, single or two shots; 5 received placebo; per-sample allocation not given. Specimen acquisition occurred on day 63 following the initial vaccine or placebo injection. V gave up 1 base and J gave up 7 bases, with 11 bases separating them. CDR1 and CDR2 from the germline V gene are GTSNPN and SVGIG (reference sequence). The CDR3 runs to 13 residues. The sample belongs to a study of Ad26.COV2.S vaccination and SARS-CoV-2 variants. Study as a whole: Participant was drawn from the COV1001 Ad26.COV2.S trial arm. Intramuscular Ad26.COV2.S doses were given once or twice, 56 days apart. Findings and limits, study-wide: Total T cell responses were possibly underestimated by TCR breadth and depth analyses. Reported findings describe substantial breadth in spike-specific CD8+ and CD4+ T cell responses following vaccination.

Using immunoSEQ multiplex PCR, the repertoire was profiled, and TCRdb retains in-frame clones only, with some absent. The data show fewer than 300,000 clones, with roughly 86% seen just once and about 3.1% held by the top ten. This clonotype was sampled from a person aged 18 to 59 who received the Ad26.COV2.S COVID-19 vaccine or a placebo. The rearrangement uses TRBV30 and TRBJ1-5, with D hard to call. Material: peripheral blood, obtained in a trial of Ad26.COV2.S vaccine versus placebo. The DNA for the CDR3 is TGTGCCTGGAGTGGACCATCCAGGCAGCCCCAGCATTTT. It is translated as CAWSGPSRQPQHF.